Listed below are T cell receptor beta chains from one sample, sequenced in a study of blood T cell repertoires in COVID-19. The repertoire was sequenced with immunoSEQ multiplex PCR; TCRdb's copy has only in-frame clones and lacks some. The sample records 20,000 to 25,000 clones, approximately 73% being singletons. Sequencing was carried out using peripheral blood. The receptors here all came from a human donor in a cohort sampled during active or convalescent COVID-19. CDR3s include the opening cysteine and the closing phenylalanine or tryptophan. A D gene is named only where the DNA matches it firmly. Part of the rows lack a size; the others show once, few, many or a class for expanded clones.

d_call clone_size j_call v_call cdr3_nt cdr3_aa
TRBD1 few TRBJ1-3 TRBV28 TGTGCCAGCACCTGGAGGGACAGGGTGTTCTCTGGAAACACCATATATTTT CASTWRDRVFSGNTIYF
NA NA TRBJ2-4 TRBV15 TGTGCCACCAGCAGAGATCGGCGGGACTCCTCTGACATTCAGTACTTC CATSRDRRDSSDIQYF
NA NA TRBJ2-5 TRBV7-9 TGTGCCACCCCCGACAGGCAGGGGACCCAGTACTTC CATPDRQGTQYF
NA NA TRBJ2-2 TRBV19 TGTGCCAGCGAACAGGAAACCGTAATTCCGAACACCGGGGAGCTGTTTTTT CASEQETVIPNTGELFF
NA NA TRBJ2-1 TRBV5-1 TGCGCCAGCAGCCTATTGGCGGGGGCGAACAATGAGCAGTTCTTC CASSLLAGANNEQFF
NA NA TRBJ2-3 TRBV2 TGTGCCAGCAGTCGGGGCACAGATACGCAGTATTTT CASSRGTDTQYF
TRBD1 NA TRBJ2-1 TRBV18 TGTGCCAGCTCACCAGAGTCTAGCTGGACAGGGGACGAGCTCCAGTTCTTC CASSPESSWTGDELQFF
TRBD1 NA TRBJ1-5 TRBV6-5 TGTGCCAGCTGGCCGGGACAGGGACATCAGCCCCAGCATTTT CASWPGQGHQPQHF
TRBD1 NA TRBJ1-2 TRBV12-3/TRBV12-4 TGTGCCAGCAGTTTACAGGGGGCGCGAGGCTACACCTTC CASSLQGARGYTF
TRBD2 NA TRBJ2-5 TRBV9 TGTGCCAGCAGCAGAACCCTTTCGCGGGGGGGAGGTGAGACCCAGTACTTC CASSRTLSRGGGETQYF
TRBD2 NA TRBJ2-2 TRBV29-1 TGCAGCGTAACCACTAGCGGGACCGACACCGGGGAGCTGTTTTTT CSVTTSGTDTGELFF
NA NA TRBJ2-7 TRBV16 TGTGCCAGCAGCCCCGGCAGTCACGGGTCGTGGCAGTACTTC CASSPGSHGSWQYF
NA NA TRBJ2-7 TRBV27 TGTGCCAGCAGTTTATCGGGGCTTGTCTACGAGCAGTACTTC CASSLSGLVYEQYF
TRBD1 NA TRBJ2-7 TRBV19 TGTGCCAGTGCGACAGGGAACCACGAGCAGTACTTC CASATGNHEQYF
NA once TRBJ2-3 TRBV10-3 TGTGCCATCAGTGAGATGGCGGGGCCATACACAGATACGCAGTATTTT CAISEMAGPYTDTQYF
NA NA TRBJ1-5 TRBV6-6 TGTGCCAGCAGCCCCCGCCGGGCAGGGAGCAATCAGCCCCAGCATTTT CASSPRRAGSNQPQHF
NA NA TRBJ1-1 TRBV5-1 TGCGCCAGCAGCTTGGGGAGTTATAGTATGAACACTGAAGCTTTCTTT CASSLGSYSMNTEAFF
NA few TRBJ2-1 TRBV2 TGTGCCAGCAGCCTACTAGGTTCTAACAATGAGCAGTTCTTC CASSLLGSNNEQFF
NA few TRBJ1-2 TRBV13 TGTGCCAGCAGCTTAAGGTCGGGGGGGGACGGCTACACCTTC CASSLRSGGDGYTF
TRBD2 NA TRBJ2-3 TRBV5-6 TGTGCCAGCAGCCGACGCACTACAATAGCGGGGGGTAGCACAGATACGCAGTATTTT CASSRRTTIAGGSTDTQYF
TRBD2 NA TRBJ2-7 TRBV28 TGTGCCAGCATTGGGGTTAGCGGGACGACTTTCTACGAGCAGTACTTC CASIGVSGTTFYEQYF
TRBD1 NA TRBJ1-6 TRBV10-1 TGCGCCACCGGGACAGGGGGCAATTCACCCCTCCACTTT CATGTGGNSPLHF
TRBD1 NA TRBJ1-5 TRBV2 TGTGCCAGTAAGGGACAGGGGACCAGCAATCAGCCCCAGCATTTT CASKGQGTSNQPQHF
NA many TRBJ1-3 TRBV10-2 TGCGCCAGCAGTTCCCCTAATGGAAACACCATATATTTT CASSSPNGNTIYF
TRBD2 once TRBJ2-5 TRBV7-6 TGTGCCAGCAGCCCTAGGACTAGCGGCACTGAGACCCAGTACTTC CASSPRTSGTETQYF
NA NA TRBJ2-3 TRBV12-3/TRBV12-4 TGTGCCAGCAGTGGGCCTGGTCGAGATACGCAGTATTTT CASSGPGRDTQYF
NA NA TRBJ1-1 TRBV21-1 TGTGCCAGCAAACGGGGGACCGCCATGAACACTGAAGCTTTCTTT CASKRGTAMNTEAFF
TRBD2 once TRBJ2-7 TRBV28 TGTGCCAGCAGTCCTAGCGGGAGAAGATTAGAGCAGTACTTC CASSPSGRRLEQYF
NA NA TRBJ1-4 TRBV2 TGTGCCAGCAGGGGGACATATGCAACTAATGAAAAACTGTTTTTT CASRGTYATNEKLFF
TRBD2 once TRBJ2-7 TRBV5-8 TGTGCCAGCACCCCTCGACCGGGACTAGCGGGAGGGCCCTACGAGCAGTACTTC CASTPRPGLAGGPYEQYF
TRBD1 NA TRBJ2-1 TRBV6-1 TGTGCCAGCAGTGAAGCGCCCCTCCAGGGGGATGAGCAGTTCTTC CASSEAPLQGDEQFF
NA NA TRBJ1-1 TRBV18 TGTGCCAGCTCCGTAGCCCCTGGGACTGAAGCTTTCTTT CASSVAPGTEAFF
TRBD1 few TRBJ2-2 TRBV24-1 TGTGCCACCAGGGGACAGGGGGCCGGGGAGCTGTTTTTT CATRGQGAGELFF
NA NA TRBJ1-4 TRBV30 TGTGTCTCGGGAGGGGCGTCAAGTAAGGAAAAACTGTTTTTT CVSGGASSKEKLFF
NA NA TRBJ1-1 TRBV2 TGTGCCAGCAGTCCCTTCATAGTTTTT CASSPFIVF
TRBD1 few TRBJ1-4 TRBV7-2 TGTGCCAGCAGCCGACAGGGGAGGGAAAAACTGTTTTTT CASSRQGREKLFF
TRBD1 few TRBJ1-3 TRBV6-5 TGTGCCAGCAGCAAAGGGACAGGAGGAAACACCATATATTTT CASSKGTGGNTIYF
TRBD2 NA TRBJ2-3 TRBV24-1 TGTGCCACCAGTGATTTCCCCGGACTAGCGGGAGGTGTCTCAGATACGCAGTATTTT CATSDFPGLAGGVSDTQYF
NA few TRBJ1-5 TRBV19 TGTGCCAGTAGTATATTGGGGGTAGGGGGTGGCTCCAATCAGCCCCAGCATTTT CASSILGVGGGSNQPQHF
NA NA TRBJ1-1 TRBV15 TGTGCCACCAGCAGGGAGGCCATCTGGGACACTGAAGCTTTCTTT CATSREAIWDTEAFF
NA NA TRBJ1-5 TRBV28 TGTGCCAGCATGGGGCAAAATATTGGGGCCATTCAGCCCCAGCATTTT CASMGQNIGAIQPQHF
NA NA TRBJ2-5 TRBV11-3 TGTGCCAGCAGCTTCCCTCAAGAGACCCAGTACTTC CASSFPQETQYF
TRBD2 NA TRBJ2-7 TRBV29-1 TGCAGCGTTCCGACTAGCGGGGGTTTTGGCGAGCAGTACTTC CSVPTSGGFGEQYF
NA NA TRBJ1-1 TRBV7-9 TGTGCCAGCAGCTTATTAACGTGGGCCACTGAAGCTTTCTTT CASSLLTWATEAFF
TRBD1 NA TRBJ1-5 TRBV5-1 TGCGCCAGCAGCTTGGGGACAGGGTATAATCAGCCCCAGCATTTT CASSLGTGYNQPQHF
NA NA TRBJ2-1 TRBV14 TGTGCCAGTAGCCGGGACACATACAATGAGCAGTTCTTC CASSRDTYNEQFF
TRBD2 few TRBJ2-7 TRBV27 TGTGCCAGCAGTTTTTCGGGACTAGCGTACGAGCAGTACTTC CASSFSGLAYEQYF
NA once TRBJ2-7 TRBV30 TGTGCCTGGAGGGCAGCAGGGGCCTCCTACGAGCAGTACTTC CAWRAAGASYEQYF
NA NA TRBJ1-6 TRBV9 TGTGCCAGCAGCGTAGCCTCGAATACAGGGAATAATTCACCCCTCCACTTT CASSVASNTGNNSPLHF
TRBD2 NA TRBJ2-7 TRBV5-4 TGTGCCAGCAGCTTGGAAGGCGGGAGAGCCTACTACGAGCAGTACTTC CASSLEGGRAYYEQYF
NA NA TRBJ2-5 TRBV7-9 TGTGCCAGCAGGTCCGTGGGGTGGCGGGCTCTTGCGGGGTCCCAGTACTTC CASRSVGWRALAGSQYF
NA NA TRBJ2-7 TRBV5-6 TGTGCCAGCACGCGAGTTCTCGAGCGGGAGTACTTC CASTRVLEREYF
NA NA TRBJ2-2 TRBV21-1 TGTGCCAGCAGAAGCTCCGGGGATGGCACCGGGGAGCTGTTTTTT CASRSSGDGTGELFF
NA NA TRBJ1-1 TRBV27 TGTGCCAGCAGTCCGTTACCCGGGGTTCGCACTGAAGCTTTCTTT CASSPLPGVRTEAFF
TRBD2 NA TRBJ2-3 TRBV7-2 TGTGCCAGCAGTCGACGGGGCGCGGGAGGCCCCACAGATACGCAGTATTTT CASSRRGAGGPTDTQYF